The 11 T cell receptor beta chains presented below share a single source sample, sequenced in a study of human T cells and chemical hapten exposure. TCRdb reprocessed the RACE reads with MiXCR, giving one entry per CDR3 protein. Among about 90,000 distinct CDR3 sequences, approximately 10% were seen once, and the ten largest hold 1% to 1.2%. As to time point: patch test 3, about 24 weeks after DPC sensitization. Documented treatment: therapeutic diphenylcyclopropenone sensitization with weekly scalp DPC. Sequencing was performed on whole blood, taken in connection with sensitization to the hapten diphenylcyclopropenone (DPC). The receptors come from a woman in her 30s with alopecia areata. Some clones in this sample may be carry-over from other donors' samples.

This clonotype showed up just a few times. The V gene is TRBV7-6, the J gene TRBJ1-5; TRBD1 aligns across 10 bases. With V trimmed by 3 bases and J by 5 bases, 7 bases remained unmatched. Germline V gene lookup returns CDR1 SGHVS and CDR2 FNYEAQ. This CDR3 has 16 residues. The CDR3 region is CASSFWGTGDDQPQHF. CDR3 DNA: TGTGCCAGCAGCTTTTGGGGGACAGGGGACGATCAGCCCCAGCATTTT.

This clonotype was detected many times. J is TRBJ2-7 and V is TRBV5-1; D may be TRBD1 (6 bases). With 0 bases removed from V and 4 bases from J, the gap between germline ends came to 11 bases. From germline, CDR1 is SGHRS and CDR2 YFSETQ. This CDR3 comprises 14 residues. The CDR3 coding sequence is TGCGCCAGCAGCTTGGAACAGGGTGGATACGAGCAGTACGTC. The encoded protein is CASSLEQGGYEQYV.

The sample holds many counts of this clonotype. The CDR3 loop reads CSAQGAGGYTF. In DNA, the CDR3 is TGCAGTGCCCAGGGGGCAGGGGGCTACACCTTC. This sequence joins TRBV20-1 and TRBJ1-2; TRBD1 agrees at 8 bases. Germline V gene data show CDR1 as DFQATT and CDR2 as SNEGSKA (reference sequence). The CDR3 runs to 11 residues. V shed 6 bases and J 8 bases; nucleotides not matched to a gene: 5.

This clonotype has only a few counts. This chain links TRBV18 with TRBJ2-7; D is uncertain. Germline V gene lookup returns CDR1 KGHSH and CDR2 LQKENI. This CDR3 is 14 amino acids long. V was clipped by 6 bases and J by 6 bases, with 18 bases between them. The CDR3 DNA reads TGTGCCAGCTCGCCTGACAATTACGGCCTCGAGCAGTACTTC. Encoded protein: CASSPDNYGLEQYF.

This chain connects TRBV10-2 to TRBJ1-5; D is unclear. The CDR3 consists of 13 residues. V gave up 6 bases and J gave up 6 bases, with 12 bases separating them. Per germline, CDR1 WSHSY and CDR2 SAAADI. For the CDR3, the DNA is TGCGCCAGCAGAATTTCGCTGGGTCAGCCCCAGCATTTT. Translation gives CASRISLGQPQHF.

This sequence joins TRBV19 and TRBJ2-1; 11 nucleotides line up with TRBD2. J lost 5 bases, V lost 7 bases, and 7 bases had no gene match. Germline CDR1 LNHDA, CDR2 SQIVND (reference sequence). The CDR3 loop spans 15 amino acids. CDR3 in DNA: TGTGCCAGTACCTTCCTAGCGGGGGGTAACAATGAGCAGTTCTTC. Its protein product is CASTFLAGGNNEQFF. Combining the CDR3 with reference TRBV19 and TRBJ2-1 gives the whole variable domain DGGITQSPKYLFRKEGQNVTLSCEQNLNHDAMYWYRQDPGQGLRLIYYSQIVNDFQKGDIAEGYSVSREKKESFPLTVTSAQKNPTAFYLCASTFLAGGNNEQFFGPGTRLTVL.

This clonotype was found many times. The rearrangement links TRBV20-1 to TRBJ2-2; D gene ambiguous. Trimming shortened V by 4 bases and J by 4 bases, and 7 bases separated the two germline ends. CDR3 length: 12 residues. Looked up from germline, CDR1 is DFQATT and CDR2 is SNEGSKA (reference sequence). The CDR3 DNA reads as TGCAGTGCTACTAGATCCACCGGGGAGCTGTTTTTT. Its translation is CSATRSTGELFF.

This clonotype was recorded at least ten times. The V gene is TRBV29-1, the J gene TRBJ2-1; 8 bases are a match to TRBD2. The germline gives CDR1 SQVTM, CDR2 ANQGSEA. After removal of 3 bases from V and 8 bases from J, the junction contained 6 bases not matched to a gene. The length of the CDR3 is 13 residues. The CDR3 coding sequence is TGCAGCGTTGACTTAGGACTAGCCCATGAGCAGTTCTTC. It specifies CSVDLGLAHEQFF.

This clonotype has only a few counts. The chain has TRBV21-1 and TRBJ1-5; the table's D call TRBD1 went unverified against the DNA. TRBV21-1 is shown as a pseudogene. The CDR3 spans 15 residues. The CDR3 loop reads CASSKGETDNQPQHF. The CDR3 DNA is TGTGCCAGCAGCAAAGGGGAGACAGACAATCAGCCCCAGCATTTT.

The table lists this clonotype with many counts. The chain links TRBV12-3 or TRBV12-4 to TRBJ1-6; the D gene is possibly TRBD1 (5 bases). The CDR3 totals 12 residues. V was cut by 4 bases and J by 10 bases, with 8 bases left in between. This CDR3 is CASSSGASPLHF. The CDR3 DNA reads TGTGCCAGCAGTTCTGGGGCCTCACCCCTCCACTTT.

Many counts were recorded for this clonotype. This sequence joins TRBV6-2 or TRBV6-3 and TRBJ1-1; possible D gene TRBD1, 5 bases. The CDR3 totals 13 residues. Germline V CDR1 and CDR2: MNHEY, SVGEGT. V was shortened by 7 bases and J by 4 bases, with 13 bases between the two germline ends. This CDR3 reads CASNYQGGTEAFF. CDR3 coding DNA: TGTGCCAGCAACTATCAGGGTGGCACTGAAGCTTTCTTT.